The 16 T cell receptor beta chains given below trace back to one sample, sequenced in a study of blood T cell repertoires in COVID-19. The table came from immunoSEQ multiplex PCR; TCRdb's copy has only in-frame clones and leaves some out. Of more than 110,000 clones in the sample, more than 70% are singletons; the top ten hold under 12%. Sequencing input: peripheral blood. The origin of the receptors is a man aged 45-60 years with active or convalescent COVID-19.

This chain joins TRBV9 and TRBJ2-3, with TRBD2 matching 10 bases. Per the germline V gene, CDR1 is SGDLS and CDR2 is YYNGEE. Trimming cost V 0 bases and J 0 bases; bases outside gene matches: 1. This CDR3 is 16 amino acids long. The CDR3 DNA sequence: TGTGCCAGCAGCGTAGAGACTAGCGGGAGCACAGATACGCAGTATTTT. Translated, it gives CASSVETSGSTDTQYF.

This clone was observed a single time. The V and J genes are TRBV5-1 and TRBJ1-3, with D perhaps matching TRBD1 (5 bases). There are 17 residues in the CDR3. Germline V gives CDR1 SGHRS, CDR2 YFSETQ. The V gene lost 0 bases and the J gene lost 0 bases, with 13 bases spanning the gap. CDR3 DNA: TGCGCCAGCAGCTTGGATCTTCAGGGCAACTCTGGAAACACCATATATTTT. Translation: CASSLDLQGNSGNTIYF. The variable domain in full, with the rest retrieved from reference TRBV5-1 and TRBJ1-3, is KAGVTQTPRYLIKTRGQQVTLSCSPISGHRSVSWYQQTPGQGLQFLFEYFSETQRNKGNFPGRFSGRQFSNSRSEMNVSTLELGDSALYLCASSLDLQGNSGNTIYFGEGSWLTVV.

The CDR3 coding sequence is TGTGCCAGCAGTGAGGTGATAGCGGGAGAAGAGGAGCAGTTCTTC. Its translation: CASSEVIAGEEEQFF. This rearrangement joins TRBV6-1 to TRBJ2-1; 9 nucleotides align to TRBD2. The CDR3 totals 15 residues. V shed 3 bases, J shed 10 bases, and the junction held 10 bases outside the gene matches. Germline V gives CDR1 MNHNS, CDR2 SASEGT.

The chain joins TRBV5-6 to TRBJ2-7; D might be TRBD2 (5 bases). Trimming took 2 bases from V and 2 from J, leaving 11 bases between them. The CDR3 has 14 residues. Per the germline V gene, CDR1 is SGHDT and CDR2 is YYEEEE. For the CDR3, the DNA is TGTGCCAGCAGCTTTGGACGGGGAACCTACGAGCAGTACTTC. It encodes CASSFGRGTYEQYF.

The chain employs TRBV4-1 and TRBJ2-7; D is unresolved. The CDR3 sequence is 15 residues long. Per the germline V gene, CDR1 is MGHRA and CDR2 is YSYEKL. Trimming left V 0 bases short and J 0 bases short, with 9 bases between. The DNA for the CDR3 is TGCGCCAGCAGCCAAGAAGCATTAAGCTCCTACGAGCAGTACTTC. The encoded protein is CASSQEALSSYEQYF.

The CDR3 spells CASSVQGPLNEQYF. The CDR3, as DNA: TGTGCCAGCAGCGTCCAGGGGCCCCTGAACGAGCAGTACTTC. The chain joins TRBV7-9 to TRBJ2-7, with a possible D match to TRBD1 (6 bases). This CDR3 region has 14 residues. With 5 bases removed from V and 5 bases from J, the gap between germline ends came to 16 bases. Germline loops: CDR1 SEHNR, CDR2 FQNEAQ (reference sequence).

The chain combines TRBV6-1 with TRBJ1-2; TRBD1 might be the D (5 bases). In germline, CDR1 is MNHNS, CDR2 SASEGT. The V end lost 2 bases, the J end lost 4 bases, and 8 bases lay between the germline ends. The CDR3 contains 13 residues. For the CDR3, the DNA is TGTGCCAGCAGTGAATGGGGCAGCTATGGCTACACCTTC. Amino acid sequence: CASSEWGSYGYTF.

The rearrangement uses TRBV24-1 and TRBJ1-4; the match to TRBD1 covers 7 bases. This CDR3 comprises 15 residues. J was trimmed by 3 bases and V by 6 bases; bases with no gene match: 6. CDR1 and CDR2 (germline): KGHDR, SFDVKD. The CDR3: CATSHDREANEKLFF. For the CDR3, the DNA is TGTGCCACCAGTCACGACAGGGAAGCTAATGAAAAACTGTTTTTT.

The chain has TRBV6-5 and TRBJ2-7; D is undetermined. CDR3 length: 14 residues. V was pared by 2 bases and J by 4 bases, with 12 bases between. Germline CDR1 and CDR2: MNHEY and SVGAGI. CDR3 nucleotides: TGTGCCAGCAGTTACCGAACACAGTCATACGAGCAGTACTTC. Protein sequence: CASSYRTQSYEQYF.

The chain uses TRBV25-1 and TRBJ1-2; D uncertain. There are 14 residues in the CDR3. Trimming shortened V by 3 bases and J by 9 bases, and 17 bases separated the two germline ends. Looked up from germline, CDR1 is MGHDK and CDR2 is SYGVNS. CDR3 residues: CASSDLRVSGRYTF. In DNA, the CDR3 is TGTGCCAGCAGTGACTTAAGAGTATCAGGCCGCTACACCTTC.

The V and J genes are TRBV19 and TRBJ2-4; the D gene is possibly TRBD1 (5 bases). V was clipped by 0 bases and J by 0 bases, with 15 bases between them. The CDR3 is 18 amino acids. Germline values: CDR1 LNHDA, CDR2 SQIVND (reference sequence). The CDR3 DNA is TGTGCCAGTAGTATAGACGCCGACAGACTTTTAGCCAAAAACATTCAGTACTTC. Amino acid sequence: CASSIDADRLLAKNIQYF. The complete variable domain, with remaining parts taken from reference TRBV19 and TRBJ2-4, reads DGGITQSPKYLFRKEGQNVTLSCEQNLNHDAMYWYRQDPGQGLRLIYYSQIVNDFQKGDIAEGYSVSREKKESFPLTVTSAQKNPTAFYLCASSIDADRLLAKNIQYFGAGTRLSVL.

The J gene is TRBJ1-2, the V gene TRBV7-9; 9 bases match TRBD1. The CDR3 extends over 17 amino acids. Trimming took 3 bases from V and 5 from J; bases not matched to a gene: 13. Looked up from germline, CDR1 is SEHNR and CDR2 is FQNEAQ (reference sequence). CDR3 DNA sequence: TGTGCCAGCAGCTTCGCCGGGACAGGGACCCCCCATTATGGCTACACCTTC. Its translation: CASSFAGTGTPHYGYTF.

V gene TRBV7-8 combines with J gene TRBJ1-3; no reliable D call. V gave up 3 bases and J gave up 0 bases, with 12 bases separating them. CDR3 length equals 16 residues. In germline, CDR1 is SGHVS, CDR2 FQNEAQ. The CDR3 loop is CASSFPFRSSGNTIYF. In DNA, the CDR3 is TGTGCCAGCAGCTTTCCCTTTAGGAGCTCTGGAAACACCATATATTTT.

The chain links TRBV12-2 to TRBJ2-7; the table's D gene call, TRBD1, was not cross checked with the DNA. TRBV12-2 is described as a pseudogene. The CDR3 totals 14 residues. CDR3 sequence: CASRSGQLPYEQYF. CDR3 nucleotides: TGTGCAAGTCGCTCCGGACAGCTCCCCTACGAGCAGTACTTC.

In its sample, this clone was seen a few times. This chain links TRBV5-6 with TRBJ1-2; D perhaps matches TRBD1 (5 bases). The CDR3 is 14 amino acids. Germline values: CDR1 SGHDT, CDR2 YYEEEE. The V end lost 6 bases, the J end lost 4 bases, and 16 bases lay between the germline ends. CDR3: CASNWWGVGYGYTF. DNA for the CDR3: TGTGCCAGCAACTGGTGGGGGGTTGGCTATGGCTACACCTTC. The full variable domain, in which reference TRBV5-6 and TRBJ1-2 provide the parts outside the CDR3, is DAGVTQSPTHLIKTRGQQVTLRCSPKSGHDTVSWYQQALGQGPQFIFQYYEEEERQRGNFPDRFSGHQFPNYSSELNVNALLLGDSALYLCASNWWGVGYGYTFGSGTRLTVV.

This chain joins TRBV23-1 and TRBJ2-7; D is unclear. TRBV23-1 has ORF status, its function being uncertain. This CDR3 comprises 16 residues. With 0 bases removed from V and 3 bases from J, the gap between germline ends came to 15 bases. The CDR3: CASSQSESGLHYEQYF. The CDR3 DNA follows: TGCGCCAGCAGTCAATCGGAGTCCGGCCTTCACTACGAGCAGTACTTC.